The present T cell receptor beta chain was sequenced within a study of identical twins. General study findings and limits: In zero-insertion analyses, partial confounding could arise from invariant MAIT and iNKT cells. The more abundant beta clonotypes in cord blood had fewer insertions, and memory repertoires did not show this.

As for this clonotype: What it binds is not known.

With template switching, a universal primer site was added, and the cDNA carried unique molecular identifiers. TCRdb independently ran MiXCR on the 5' RACE reads; one entry per CDR3 protein. The table records nearly 250,000 distinct CDR3 sequences, 5.5% to 7% of them present only once. V was pared by 0 bases and J by 1 base, with 2 bases of the junction left unmatched. The germline V gene encodes CDR1 MNHEY and CDR2 SVGEGT. The CDR3 covers 15 residues. This sample was also put to use in a study of yellow fever vaccine responses in identical twins.

This sequence originates from a woman between 18 and 29 years old in good health. Input material: memory (CD45RO+) T cells sorted from blood. The V and J genes are TRBV6-2 or TRBV6-3 and TRBJ2-5; 7 nucleotides match TRBD2. The CDR3 is CASSYSGGPQETQYF. In DNA form, the CDR3 reads TGTGCCAGCAGTTACTCGGGAGGGCCCCAAGAGACCCAGTACTTC.